The sequence of this T cell receptor beta chain was determined in a study of blood T cells in healthy people across ages (dated by TCRdb to between 2014 and 2017). With respect to the entire study: In model experiments, template switching captured roughly one uniquely barcoded TCR beta cDNA molecule for every two T cells. The donors were divided into four age groups: young (average roughly 17 years), middle-aged (almost 40), aged (roughly 60) and long-lived (roughly 86). The study analyzed two additional independent replicas of 1 million unique cDNA reads from the same blood draw for two donors, one aged 18 to 30 and one aged 80 or older. Age-related changes in TCR beta repertoire diversity were measured in the study by deep sequencing normalized with unique cDNA molecular identifiers. Donors of different ages were randomly distributed across sequencing lanes to avoid experimental bias.

The donors were under 40 Caucasian individuals from Russia, aged 6 to 90 years, who were systemically healthy. Each donor gave ten milliliters of peripheral blood, collected into EDTA-treated Vacutainer tubes. PBMCs were isolated by Ficoll-Paque density-gradient centrifugation, with at least 6.5 million obtained per sample. Total RNA was extracted from PBMCs with Trizol reagent, with at least 5 micrograms obtained per sample. The percentages of naive CD45RAhigh/CD27high T cells were determined by flow cytometry on a PBMC aliquot from every donor. A remark on this clonotype: Its antigen is not yet known. Base qualities are not provided; no much larger clone lies one nucleotide away.

Overall study outcomes, separate from this receptor: There was a strong correlation between observed TCR beta diversity and the percentage of naive T cells measured by flow cytometry. Estimates of total diversity from one million sequenced T cells were regarded as lower bounds and underestimates. The long-lived group showed more naive CD4+ T cells, fewer expanded clones and increased TCR diversity than the aged group, suggesting age selection. Observed TCR beta diversity per million T cells fell roughly linearly with age, and a significant reduction was already apparent by age roughly 41. Conclusive comparison of naive and antigen-experienced compartments was prevented by the profiling of bulk unsorted PBMCs. Because the CMV infection status of the donors was unknown, age-related changes in expanded clonotypes may potentially have been confounded.

Trimming at the junction amounts to 0 bases on V and 2 bases on J, and the germline ends lie 11 bases apart. The CDR3 measures 14 amino acids from cysteine to phenylalanine. Solely the CDR3 DNA is kept, with 42 bases framed from the first base. Based on the germline V gene (reference sequence), the CDR1 and CDR2 sequences are DFQATT and SNEGSKA. Libraries were prepared through 5' RACE. TCRdb names Illumina HiSeq 2500 as the instrument used. A second PCR of 7 to 11 cycles was performed with a sample-barcoded 5' primer and a J-beta primer mix. Each TCR beta cDNA molecule received a unique molecular identifier from a template-switch 5' adaptor carrying 12 random nucleotides. Each sample yielded at least 2.5 million CDR3-containing paired-end reads. First-strand cDNA synthesis was performed from all RNA using the Mint cDNA synthesis kit, with priming by a TRBC-specific oligonucleotide. Following uracil-DNA glycosylase treatment, a first 18-cycle PCR with universal primers M1SS and BC2_uni_R was performed on all cDNA. Turning to the authors' computational methods: For normalization, 1 million high-quality reads, each with a distinct molecular identifier, were randomly selected from each sample. Reads with shared molecular identifiers were discarded instead of being binned into consensus sequences. MiTCR, set to a Q25 quality threshold and the strictest error-elimination algorithm, was used for CDR3 identification, clonotype clustering and error correction. Lower-bound total TCR beta diversity was estimated with a nonparametric unseen species model using Euler transformation. TCRdb reprocessed the public reads (quality trimming at Q25 with fastp, clone calling with MiXCR) and kept in-frame beta chains. For every CDR3 protein sequence, its rows merge into one entry that carries the most common genes and DNA. Here the V and J calls rest on TCRdb's processing, not on the authors' analysis. Recorded for this sample are approximately 1.5 million distinct CDR3 sequences; roughly 32% of them occurred a single time. Jointly, the top ten make up around 11% of the sample.

Source material: blood. The origin of this receptor is a woman between 25 and 40 years old in good health. The V gene is TRBV20-1 and the J gene is TRBJ2-7; the D gene is possibly TRBD2, with 5 bases matching. This receptor has the CDR3 CSARDLASPYEQYF. The DNA sequence reads TGCAGTGCTAGAGATTTGGCTAGCCCCTACGAGCAGTACTTC.